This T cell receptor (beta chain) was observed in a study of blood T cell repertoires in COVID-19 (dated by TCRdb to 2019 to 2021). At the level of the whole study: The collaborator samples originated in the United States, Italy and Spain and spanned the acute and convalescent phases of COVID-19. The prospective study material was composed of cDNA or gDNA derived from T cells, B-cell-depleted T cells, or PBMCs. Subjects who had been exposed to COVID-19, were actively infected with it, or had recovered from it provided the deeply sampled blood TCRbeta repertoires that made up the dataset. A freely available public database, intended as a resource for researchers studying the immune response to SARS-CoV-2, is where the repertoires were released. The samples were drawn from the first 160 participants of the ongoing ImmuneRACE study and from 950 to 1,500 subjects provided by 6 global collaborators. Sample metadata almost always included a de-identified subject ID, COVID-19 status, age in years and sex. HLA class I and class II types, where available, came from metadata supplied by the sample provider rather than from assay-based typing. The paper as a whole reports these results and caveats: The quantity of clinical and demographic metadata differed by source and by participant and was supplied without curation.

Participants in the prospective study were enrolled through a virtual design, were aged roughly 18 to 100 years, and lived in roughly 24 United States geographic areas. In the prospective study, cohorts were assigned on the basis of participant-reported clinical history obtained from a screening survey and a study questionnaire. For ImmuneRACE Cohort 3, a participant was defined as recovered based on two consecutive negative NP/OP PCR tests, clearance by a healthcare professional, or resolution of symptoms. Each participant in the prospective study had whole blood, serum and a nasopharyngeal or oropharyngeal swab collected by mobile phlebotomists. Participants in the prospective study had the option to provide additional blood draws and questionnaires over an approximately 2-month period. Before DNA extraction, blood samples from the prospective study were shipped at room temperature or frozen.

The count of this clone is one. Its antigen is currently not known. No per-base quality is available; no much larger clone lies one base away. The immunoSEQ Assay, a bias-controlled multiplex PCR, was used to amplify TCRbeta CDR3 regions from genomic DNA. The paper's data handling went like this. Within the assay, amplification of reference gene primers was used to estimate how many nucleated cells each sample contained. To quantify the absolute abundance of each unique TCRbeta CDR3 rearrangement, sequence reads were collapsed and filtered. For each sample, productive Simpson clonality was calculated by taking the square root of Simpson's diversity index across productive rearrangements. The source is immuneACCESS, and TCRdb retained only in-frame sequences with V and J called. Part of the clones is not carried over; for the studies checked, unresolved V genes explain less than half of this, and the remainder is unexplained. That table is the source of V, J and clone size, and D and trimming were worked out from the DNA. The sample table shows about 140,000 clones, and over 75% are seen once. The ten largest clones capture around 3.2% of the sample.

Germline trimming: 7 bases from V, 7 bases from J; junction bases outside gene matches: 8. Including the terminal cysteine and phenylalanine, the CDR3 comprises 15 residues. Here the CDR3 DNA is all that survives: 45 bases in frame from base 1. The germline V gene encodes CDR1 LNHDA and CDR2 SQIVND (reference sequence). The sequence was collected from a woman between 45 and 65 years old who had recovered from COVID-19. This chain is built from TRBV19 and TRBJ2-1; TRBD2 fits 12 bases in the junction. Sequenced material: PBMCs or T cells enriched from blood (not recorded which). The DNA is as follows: TGTGCCAGTACCCTCGGACTAGCGGGGAAGAATGAGCAGTTCTTC. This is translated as CASTLGLAGKNEQFF.